The 14 T cell receptor beta chains below all came from one sample that was sequenced in a study of CD8+ T cells in alopecia areata. RNA extraction was followed by reverse transcription into cDNA, which acted as the sequencing template. TCRdb's table, derived via immunoSEQ multiplex PCR, lists solely in-frame clones and lacks some. The data show 200,000 to 300,000 clones, none appearing only once, with roughly 1.2% held by the ten largest. Sorting used CD4, CD8alpha, NKG2D, NKG2ACE and other markers on pooled cutaneous lymph node cells. Source material: CD4+ T cells sorted from a lymph node. These receptor sequences come from a C3H/HeJ mouse with alopecia areata. For this mouse line, the MHC haplotype is H2-k.

As for this clone: Gene names and germline refer to mouse. From the germline J gene comes the end of the CDR3, since the read stops 4 residues before it. The rearrangement links TRBV13-2 to TRBJ2-2; D may be TRBD1 (5 bases). CDR1 is NNHNN, CDR2 SYGAGS, per germline (reference sequence). This CDR3 has 15 amino acids. Trimming took off 1 base at V and 4 bases at J, with 11 bases between the two ends. CDR3 protein: CASGDLAGRTGQLYF. Incomplete CDR3 DNA: TGTGCCAGCGGTGATCTGGCAGGGCGCACCGGG.

Regarding this clone: Mouse gene names apply. The CDR3 end is not reached by the read, which stops 4 residues before it; the germline J gene fills it in. This rearrangement joins TRBV1 to TRBJ2-4, with D tentatively TRBD1 (6 bases). The CDR3 is 12 residues long. CDR1 NSQYPW and CDR2 LRSPGD come from the germline V gene (reference sequence). The part of the CDR3 DNA that was read is TGCACCTGCAGTCAGGGGAGAAAC. This gives the protein CTCSQGRN. The whole CDR3 protein reads CTCSQGRNTLYF.

The table lists this clone with a few counts. Gene labels here are mouse ones. The same CDR3 arises from other DNA sequences in this sample as well. The CDR3 spells CASSPRDNSYNSPLYF. CDR3 bases read: TGTGCCAGCAGCCCACGGGACAATTCCTATAATTCGCCC. The genes are TRBV3 and TRBJ1-6, with D perhaps TRBD1 (6 bases). The CDR3 end falls 3 residues outside the read, so it is completed with the germline J gene. TRBJ1-6 is noted as an ORF with a role that remains uncertain. Germline V gene lookup returns CDR1 SNHLY and CDR2 FYNGKV (reference sequence). The CDR3 covers 16 residues. Trimming removed 5 bases at V and 0 bases at J, with 11 bases between.

In its sample, this clone was seen a few times. Mouse gene names and germline throughout. The read ends 4 residues shy of where the CDR3 ends; the end is completed using the germline J gene. The genes are TRBV13-3 and TRBJ2-5; TRBD2 agrees at 10 bases. V shed 2 bases and J 3 bases; nucleotides not matched to a gene: 3. Germline CDR1 NNHDY, CDR2 SYVADS. The CDR3 runs 15 residues. The CDR3 DNA, read in part, is TGTGCCAGCAGTGAGAGGACTGGGGGTCAAGAC. As protein: CASSERTGGQD. The whole CDR3 sequence is CASSERTGGQDTQYF.

Concerning this clone: Mouse gene names and germline throughout. The CDR3 extends 4 residues past the end of the read, so its final part is completed from the germline J gene. The chain couples TRBV1 to TRBJ2-1; 9 bases are shared with TRBD2. The CDR3 totals 16 residues. Germline V CDR1 and CDR2: NSQYPW, LRSPGD (reference sequence). With V trimmed by 0 bases and J by 3 bases, 3 bases remained unmatched. Incomplete CDR3 DNA: TGCACCTGCAGTGCAGATGGGGGGGCTGTCTATGCT. Its protein product is CTCSADGGAVYA. In full, the CDR3 reads CTCSADGGAVYAEQFF.

For this clone: The germline and genes are mouse ones. The DNA ends 4 residues before the CDR3 does, and the rest of the CDR3 is filled in from the germline J gene. The chain combines TRBV31 with TRBJ1-1; the D gene is possibly TRBD1 (5 bases). CDR1 and CDR2 (germline): GKSSPN, SITVG. This CDR3 is built from 13 residues. Trimming took off 3 bases at V and 0 bases at J, with 8 bases between the two ends. The sequenced part of the CDR3 DNA is TGTGCCTGGAGGACAGATGCAAACACA. Translating it yields CAWRTDANT. The complete CDR3 protein is CAWRTDANTEVFF. The full variable domain, its missing parts supplied by reference TRBV31 and TRBJ1-1, is AQTIHQWPVAEIKAVGSPLSLGCTIKGKSSPNLYWYWQATGGTLQQLFYSITVGQVESVVQLNLSASRPKDDQFILSTEKLLLSHSGFYLCAWRTDANTEVFFGKGTRLTVV.

This clone was found a few times. Genes and germline come from the mouse. Read sequence stops 4 residues before the CDR3 end, and the germline J gene provides the missing end. J is TRBJ2-4 and V is TRBV1, with 10 bases matching TRBD2. The length of the CDR3 is 18 residues. V lost 0 bases to trimming and J lost 1 base; unmatched junction nucleotides: 7. Germline CDR1 NSQYPW, CDR2 LRSPGD (reference sequence). CDR3 DNA, as far as it was read: TGCACCTGCAGTGCAGATCCCTGGGGGGGCGCGGGTCAAAAC. It encodes CTCSADPWGGAGQN. The entire CDR3 reads CTCSADPWGGAGQNTLYF.

On this clone: Gene names are the mouse ones. The read ends 4 residues before the CDR3 terminus; that terminus is restored from the germline J gene. Other DNA sequences in the sample encode the same CDR3. The chain carries TRBV19 and TRBJ2-5, with D tentatively TRBD1 (6 bases). This CDR3 contains 15 residues. V was trimmed by 5 bases and J by 0 bases, leaving 13 bases between them. Germline lookup yields CDR1 FNHDT and CDR2 SITEND (reference sequence). The CDR3 loop is CASSIQGINQDTQYF. The sequenced part of the CDR3 DNA is TGTGCCAGCAGCATACAGGGTATTAACCAAGAC.

Many counts were recorded for this clone. The listed genes are named as in mouse. The read terminates 4 residues before the CDR3 end, so the remaining end is supplied by the germline J gene. V and J are TRBV17 and TRBJ2-1, with D possibly matching TRBD2 (6 bases). Germline V gene lookup returns CDR1 MNHDT and CDR2 YYDKIL. V shed 0 bases and J shed 2 bases, with 8 bases lying between them. The CDR3 consists of 15 residues. The CDR3: CASSRDPGDYAEQFF. Incomplete CDR3 DNA: TGTGCTAGCAGTAGAGATCCTGGGGACTATGCT.

A remark on this clone: The germline and genes are mouse ones. The read gets to within 4 residues of the CDR3 end, and the germline J gene fills in the rest. This chain uses TRBV1 with TRBJ2-4, with TRBD2 matching 14 bases. V lost 4 bases, J lost 0 bases, and 6 bases stayed unmatched. Germline-derived CDR1 and CDR2 are NSQYPW and LRSPGD (reference sequence). CDR3 length equals 18 residues. The CDR3 here is CTCSGGTGGARSQNTLYF. Incomplete CDR3 DNA: TGCACCTGCAGTGGGGGGACTGGGGGGGCGCGTAGTCAAAAC.

As regards this clone: These gene names are mouse names. Read sequence stops 4 residues before the CDR3 end, and the germline J gene provides the missing end. This sequence joins TRBV13-2 and TRBJ2-5, with 8 positions matching TRBD2. Germline CDR1 NNHNN, CDR2 SYGAGS (reference sequence). The CDR3 is 15 amino acids. J lost 3 bases, V lost 1 base, and 4 bases had no gene match. The CDR3 region is CASGDLLGGQDTQYF. CDR3 DNA (partial): TGTGCCAGCGGTGATCTGCTGGGGGGACAAGAC.

This clone was picked up a small number of times. Here the gene names and germline are mouse. The read terminates 4 residues ahead of where the CDR3 ends, so the germline J gene completes it. The chain links TRBV19 to TRBJ2-7; 7 bases match TRBD1. Germline CDR1 reads FNHDT; CDR2 reads SITEND (reference sequence). This CDR3 has 13 amino acids. CDR3 in amino acids: CASSPPGQYEQYF. The CDR3 bases that were read are TGTGCCAGCAGTCCTCCGGGACAGTAT.

Many counts were recorded for this clone. Gene names and germline refer to mouse. The CDR3 end falls 4 residues outside the read, so it is completed with the germline J gene. The chain uses TRBV13-1 and TRBJ2-2, with 11 bases aligning to TRBD2. In germline, CDR1 is NSHNY, CDR2 SYGAGN. J was trimmed by 4 bases and V by 0 bases; bases with no gene match: 8. The CDR3 is made up of 18 amino acids. CDR3 DNA (partial): TGTGCCAGCAGTGATGCCTACTGGGGGGGCGCGAGCACCGGG. Encoded protein: CASSDAYWGGASTG. The whole CDR3 sequence reads CASSDAYWGGASTGQLYF.

This clone came up a few times. The gene names here belong to mouse. The read gets to within 4 residues of the CDR3 end, and the germline J gene fills in the rest. Other DNA variants within this sample encode the same CDR3. This chain joins TRBV5 and TRBJ2-2; D is possibly TRBD1 (5 bases). V was cut by 4 bases and J by 0 bases, with 9 bases left in between. Germline CDR1 reads LGHNA; CDR2 reads YNLKQL (reference sequence). This CDR3 comprises 15 residues. The sequenced CDR3 bases are TGTGCCAGCAGCCTCGGACAAGCAAACACCGGG. Translated: CASSLGQANTG. Given in full, the CDR3 is CASSLGQANTGQLYF.